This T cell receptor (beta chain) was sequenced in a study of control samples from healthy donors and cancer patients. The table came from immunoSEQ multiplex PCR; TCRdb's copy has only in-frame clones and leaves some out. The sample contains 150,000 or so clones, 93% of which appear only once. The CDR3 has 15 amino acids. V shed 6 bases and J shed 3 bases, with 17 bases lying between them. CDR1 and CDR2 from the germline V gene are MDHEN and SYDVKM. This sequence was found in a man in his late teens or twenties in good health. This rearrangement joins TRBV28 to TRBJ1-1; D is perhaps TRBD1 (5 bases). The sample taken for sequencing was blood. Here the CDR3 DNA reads TGTGCCAGCAGCCCGATGTGGGGAGGGGACACTGAAGCTTTCTTT. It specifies CASSPMWGGDTEAFF.